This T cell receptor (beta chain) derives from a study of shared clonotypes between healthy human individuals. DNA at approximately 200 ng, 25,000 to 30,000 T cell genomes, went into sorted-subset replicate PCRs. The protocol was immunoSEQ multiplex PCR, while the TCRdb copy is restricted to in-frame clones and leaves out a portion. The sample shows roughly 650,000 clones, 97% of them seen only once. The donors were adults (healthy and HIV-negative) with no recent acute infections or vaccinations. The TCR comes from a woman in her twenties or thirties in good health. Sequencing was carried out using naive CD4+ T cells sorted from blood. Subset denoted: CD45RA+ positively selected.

The CDR3 protein is CASSQGDSSGANVLTF. The CDR3, as DNA: TGTGCCAGCAGCCAAGGGGATTCCTCTGGGGCCAACGTCCTGACTTTC. V usage is TRBV5-4 and J usage is TRBJ2-6; D possibly corresponds to TRBD1 (5 bases). With 4 bases removed from V and 0 bases from J, the gap between germline ends came to 11 bases. CDR3 length equals 16 residues. Germline-derived CDR1 and CDR2 are SGHNT and YYREEE (reference sequence).